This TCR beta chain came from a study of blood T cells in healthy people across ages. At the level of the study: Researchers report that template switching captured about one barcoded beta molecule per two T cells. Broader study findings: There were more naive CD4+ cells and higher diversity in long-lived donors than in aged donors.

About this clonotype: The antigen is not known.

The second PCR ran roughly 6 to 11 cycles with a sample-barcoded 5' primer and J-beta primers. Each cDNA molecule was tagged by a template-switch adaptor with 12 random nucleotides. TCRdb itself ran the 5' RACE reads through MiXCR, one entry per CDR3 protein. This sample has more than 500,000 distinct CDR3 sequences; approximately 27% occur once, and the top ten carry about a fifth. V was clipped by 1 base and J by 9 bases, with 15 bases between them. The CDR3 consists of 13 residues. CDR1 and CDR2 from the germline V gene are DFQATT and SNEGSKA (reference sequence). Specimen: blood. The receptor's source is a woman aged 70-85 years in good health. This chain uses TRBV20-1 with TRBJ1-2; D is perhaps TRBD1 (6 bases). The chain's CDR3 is CSARGDPGTSYTF. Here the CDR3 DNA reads TGCAGTGCTAGAGGAGACCCCGGGACAAGCTACACCTTC.